These 16 T cell receptor beta chains originate from one sample sequenced in a study of T-cell memory formation after mild COVID-19 (dated by TCRdb to the early 2020s). To prepare the library, 5' RACE was applied. Sequenced using an Illumina NovaSeq 6000. TCRdb applied fastp at Q25 and MiXCR to the public reads, then kept only in-frame beta chains. Every distinct CDR3 protein forms one entry, paired with its most common genes and DNA. Counted in this sample were over 150,000 distinct CDR3 sequences; 10% to 15% of them appeared once. 2.5% to 3.5% of the sample rests with the top ten. Input material: PBMCs or a T cell subset sorted from them (not recorded which). These receptors were collected from a man in his late teens or twenties who had mild COVID-19 (a few samples of this study predate the infection). The sample titles of this study are shuffled in the database, so cell type and time point are left out; the donor was told from shared clones.

The chain employs TRBV24-1 and TRBJ2-1; no clear D gene. The CDR3 has 14 amino acids. The germline V gene has CDR1 KGHDR and CDR2 SFDVKD. Trimming took off 3 bases at V and 9 bases at J, with 14 bases between the two ends. CDR3 DNA: TGTGCCACCAGTGATCCCCCGAAACCGGGTGAGCAGTTCTTC. Its translation: CATSDPPKPGEQFF.

The chain joins TRBV11-2 to TRBJ1-2; D gene ambiguous. The CDR3 covers 12 residues. Per germline, CDR1 SGHAT and CDR2 FQNNGV. V lost 5 bases to trimming and J lost 4 bases, with 8 bases between them. CDR3 DNA sequence: TGTGCCAGCAGCCCTAAGGGCTATGGCTACACCTTC. Amino acid sequence: CASSPKGYGYTF.

This clonotype came up a few times. This chain links TRBV19 with TRBJ1-4, with a weak D call TRBD1 (5 bases). Per germline, CDR1 LNHDA and CDR2 SQIVND (reference sequence). V lost 3 bases and J lost 8, with 7 bases in between. This CDR3 is 12 amino acids long. CDR3 amino acids: CASSMYREKLFF. CDR3 in DNA: TGTGCCAGTAGTATGTACAGGGAAAAACTGTTTTTT.

J is TRBJ1-4 and V is TRBV11-2; TRBD1 agrees at 9 bases. With V trimmed by 5 bases and J by 7 bases, 8 bases remained unmatched. Germline assignment: CDR1 SGHAT and CDR2 FQNNGV. This CDR3 is 15 amino acids long. This chain's CDR3 is CASSPQQGAREKLFF. The CDR3 DNA reads as TGTGCCAGCAGCCCTCAACAGGGGGCGCGTGAAAAACTGTTTTTT.

This clonotype was counted only a few times. The rearrangement joins TRBV7-2 to TRBJ1-6; a possible D gene is TRBD1 (5 bases). The CDR3 loop spans 16 amino acids. CDR1 and CDR2 from the germline V gene are SGHTA and FQGNSA. The ends were cut back, 6 bases at V and 10 bases at J, with 22 bases in the middle. CDR3 bases: TGTGCCAGCAGGCCGGGGAGGGGTTTGTTAGGATCACCCCTCCACTTT. Protein product: CASRPGRGLLGSPLHF.

The genes are TRBV7-9 and TRBJ1-4; the match to TRBD1 covers 8 bases. Per the germline V gene, CDR1 is SEHNR and CDR2 is FQNEAQ (reference sequence). Trimming removed 4 bases from V and 8 bases from J; junction bases left unmatched: 12. The CDR3 extends over 16 amino acids. The CDR3 is CASSWGSTGTGEKLFF. DNA for the CDR3: TGTGCCAGCAGCTGGGGGTCAACCGGGACAGGAGAAAAACTGTTTTTT.

This clonotype was counted at least ten times. V gene TRBV20-1 combines with J gene TRBJ2-5; unclear D gene. There are 14 residues in the CDR3. Germline V gene data show CDR1 as DFQATT and CDR2 as SNEGSKA (reference sequence). Trimming shortened V by 5 bases and J by 2 bases, and 15 bases separated the two germline ends. The CDR3 nucleotides read TGCAGTGCTCCCCTTCGACAAACTCAAGAGACCCAGTACTTC. Translation gives CSAPLRQTQETQYF.

The chain has TRBV12-3 or TRBV12-4 and TRBJ2-7; no firm D call. The CDR3 loop spans 11 amino acids. Trimming shortened V by 3 bases and J by 4 bases, and 4 bases separated the two germline ends. DNA of the CDR3: TGTGCCAGCAGTTTTAGGTACGAGCAGTACTTC. It yields the protein CASSFRYEQYF.

The chain uses TRBV9 and TRBJ1-5; D not certain. The V end was cut by 3 bases, the J end by 5 bases, with 9 bases between. CDR1 SGDLS and CDR2 YYNGEE come from the germline V gene. The CDR3 has 13 amino acids. The CDR3 DNA reads TGTGCCAGCAGCGCCCGACCTCATCAGCCCCAGCATTTT. Residues: CASSARPHQPQHF.

The chain links TRBV24-1 to TRBJ2-1, with D possibly called TRBD1 or TRBD2 (6 bases each). V lost 5 bases and J 5 bases, leaving 15 bases between the germline ends. The CDR3 loop spans 15 amino acids. Germline V gives CDR1 KGHDR, CDR2 SFDVKD. CDR3 sequence reads: CATSVGHGGHNEQFF. The CDR3 DNA reads TGTGCCACCAGTGTGGGACACGGGGGTCACAATGAGCAGTTCTTC.

The rearrangement links TRBV6-2 or TRBV6-3 to TRBJ2-3; D is uncertain. V shed 1 base and J shed 3 bases, with 8 bases lying between them. There are 14 residues in the CDR3. Germline V lookup: CDR1 MNHEY, CDR2 SVGEGT. CDR3 protein: CASSYWTTTDTQYF. The DNA for the CDR3 is TGTGCCAGCAGTTACTGGACGACTACAGATACGCAGTATTTT.

This clonotype has at least ten counts. The V gene is TRBV9, the J gene TRBJ2-1; no definite D call. V lost 4 bases and J 4 bases, leaving 9 bases between the germline ends. Looked up from germline, CDR1 is SGDLS and CDR2 is YYNGEE. This CDR3 contains 13 residues. The CDR3 DNA reads TGTGCCAGCAGCCTTACCCAATACAATGAGCAGTTCTTC. It specifies CASSLTQYNEQFF.

The V and J genes are TRBV7-6 and TRBJ2-2; perhaps TRBD2 as D (6 bases). CDR1 SGHVS and CDR2 FNYEAQ come from the germline V gene. CDR3 size: 16 residues. With 2 bases removed from V and 5 bases from J, the gap between germline ends came to 15 bases. The CDR3 coding sequence is TGTGCCAGCAGCTTAAGAGGAGCGGGTACTACCGGGGAGCTGTTTTTT. This codes for CASSLRGAGTTGELFF.

This clonotype has ten or more counts. The V gene is TRBV7-9, the J gene TRBJ1-5; TRBD1 aligns across 7 bases. The CDR3 has 13 residues. Germline CDR1 and CDR2: SEHNR and FQNEAQ (reference sequence). V trimming: 3 bases; J trimming: 5 bases; junction bases outside the gene matches: 1. CDR3 sequence (DNA): TGTGCCAGCAGCTTCCAGGGGGATCAGCCCCAGCATTTT. It specifies CASSFQGDQPQHF. The full variable domain, completed using reference TRBV7-9 and TRBJ1-5, is DTGVSQNPRHKITKRGQNVTFRCDPISEHNRLYWYRQTLGQGPEFLTYFQNEAQLEKSRLLSDRFSAERPKGSFSTLEIQRTEQGDSAMYLCASSFQGDQPQHFGDGTRLSIL.

CDR3 nucleotide sequence: TGTGCCAGCAGTCTGCCGGGACTAGCGAGATACGAGCAGTACTTC. As protein: CASSLPGLARYEQYF. The chain is built from TRBV6-2 or TRBV6-3 and TRBJ2-7, with 10 bases that match TRBD2. Germline V gene sequence: CDR1 MNHEY, CDR2 SVGEGT. V gave up 5 bases and J gave up 4 bases; unmatched junction bases: 8. The CDR3 extends over 15 amino acids.

The V and J genes are TRBV2 and TRBJ2-1; 9 nucleotides agree with TRBD2. The trim removed 8 bases at V and 10 bases at J, leaving 12 bases unmatched. Germline lookup yields CDR1 SNHLY and CDR2 FYNNEI. This CDR3 comprises 14 residues. CDR3 in DNA: TGTGCCAGCGGTGGGCGGGGGGGCCAGAAGGAGCAGTTCTTC. Protein sequence: CASGGRGGQKEQFF.